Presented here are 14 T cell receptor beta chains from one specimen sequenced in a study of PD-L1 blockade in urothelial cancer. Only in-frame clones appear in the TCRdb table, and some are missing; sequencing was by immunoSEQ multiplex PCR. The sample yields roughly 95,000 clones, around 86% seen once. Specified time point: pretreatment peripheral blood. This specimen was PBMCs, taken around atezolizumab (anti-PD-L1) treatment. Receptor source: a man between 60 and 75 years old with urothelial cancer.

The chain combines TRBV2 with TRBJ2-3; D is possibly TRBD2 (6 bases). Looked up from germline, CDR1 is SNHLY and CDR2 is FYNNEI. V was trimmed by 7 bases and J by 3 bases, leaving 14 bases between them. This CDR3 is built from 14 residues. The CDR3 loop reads CASNMVAVTDTQYF. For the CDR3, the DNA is TGTGCCAGCAATATGGTAGCGGTGACAGATACGCAGTATTTT.

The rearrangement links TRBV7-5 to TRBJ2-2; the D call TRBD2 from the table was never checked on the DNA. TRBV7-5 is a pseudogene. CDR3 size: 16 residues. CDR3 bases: TGTGTCAGAAGCTTAGTGGGGCGGGGGCGTACCGGGGAGCTGTTTTTT. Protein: CVRSLVGRGRTGELFF.

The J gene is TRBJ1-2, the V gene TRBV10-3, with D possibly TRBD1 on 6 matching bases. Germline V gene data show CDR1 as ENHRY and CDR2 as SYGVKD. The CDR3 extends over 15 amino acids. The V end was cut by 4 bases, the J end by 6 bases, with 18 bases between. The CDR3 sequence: CAISGSGRGGNGYTF. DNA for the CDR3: TGTGCCATCAGTGGGTCGGGCAGGGGAGGGAATGGCTACACCTTC.

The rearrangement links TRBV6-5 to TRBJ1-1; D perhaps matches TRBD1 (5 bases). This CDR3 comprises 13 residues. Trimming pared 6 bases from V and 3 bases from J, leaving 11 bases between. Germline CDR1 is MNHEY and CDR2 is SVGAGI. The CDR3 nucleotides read TGTGCCAGCAGCCCAGGGTATGACACTGAAGCTTTCTTT. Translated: CASSPGYDTEAFF.

The chain's CDR3 is CASSFVARSTDTQYF. The CDR3 nucleotides are TGTGCCAGCAGTTTCGTGGCACGTAGCACAGATACGCAGTATTTT. The chain carries TRBV27 and TRBJ2-3, with D uncertain. The ends were cut back, 3 bases at V and 0 bases at J, with 10 bases in the middle. This CDR3 is 15 amino acids long. CDR1 and CDR2 (germline): MNHEY, SMNVEV (reference sequence).

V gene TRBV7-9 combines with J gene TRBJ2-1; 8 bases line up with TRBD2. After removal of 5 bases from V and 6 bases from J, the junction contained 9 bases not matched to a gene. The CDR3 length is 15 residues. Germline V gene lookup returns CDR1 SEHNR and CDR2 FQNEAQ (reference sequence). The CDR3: CASSASAGGGNEQFF. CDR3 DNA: TGTGCCAGCAGCGCCTCGGCGGGGGGAGGCAATGAGCAGTTCTTC. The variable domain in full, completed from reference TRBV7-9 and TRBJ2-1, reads DTGVSQNPRHKITKRGQNVTFRCDPISEHNRLYWYRQTLGQGPEFLTYFQNEAQLEKSRLLSDRFSAERPKGSFSTLEIQRTEQGDSAMYLCASSASAGGGNEQFFGPGTRLTVL.

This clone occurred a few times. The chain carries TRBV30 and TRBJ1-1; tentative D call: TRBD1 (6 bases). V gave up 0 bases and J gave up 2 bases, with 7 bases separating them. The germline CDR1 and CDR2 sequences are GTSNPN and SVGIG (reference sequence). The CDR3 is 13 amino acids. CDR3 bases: TGTGCCTGGAGTGTACAGGGTAACACTGAAGCTTTCTTT. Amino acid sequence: CAWSVQGNTEAFF. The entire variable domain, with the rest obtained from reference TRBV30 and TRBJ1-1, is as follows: SQTIHQWPATLVQPVGSPLSLECTVEGTSNPNLYWYRQAAGRGLQLLFYSVGIGQISSEVPQNLSASRPQDRQFILSSKKLLLSDSGFYLCAWSVQGNTEAFFGQGTRLTVV.

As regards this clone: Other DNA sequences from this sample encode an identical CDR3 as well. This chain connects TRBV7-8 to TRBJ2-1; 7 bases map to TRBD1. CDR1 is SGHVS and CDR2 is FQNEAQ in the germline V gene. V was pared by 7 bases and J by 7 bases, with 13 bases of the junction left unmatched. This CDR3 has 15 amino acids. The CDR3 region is CASTPLTGARNEQFF. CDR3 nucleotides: TGTGCCAGCACCCCTCTTACAGGGGCGCGGAATGAGCAGTTCTTC.

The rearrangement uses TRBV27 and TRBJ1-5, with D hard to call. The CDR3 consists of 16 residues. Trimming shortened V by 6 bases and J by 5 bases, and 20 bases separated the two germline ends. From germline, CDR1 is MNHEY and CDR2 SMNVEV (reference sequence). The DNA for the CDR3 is TGTGCCAGCAGCCCGATGGGAGAGGGAGGGCATCAGCCCCAGCATTTT. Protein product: CASSPMGEGGHQPQHF.

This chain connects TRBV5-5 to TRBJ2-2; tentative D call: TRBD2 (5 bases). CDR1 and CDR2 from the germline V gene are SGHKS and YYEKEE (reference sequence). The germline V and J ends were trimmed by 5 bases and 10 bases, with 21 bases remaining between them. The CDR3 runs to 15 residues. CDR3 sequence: CASSNGWQEVEELFF. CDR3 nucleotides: TGTGCCAGCAGTAACGGGTGGCAGGAGGTTGAGGAGCTGTTTTTT.

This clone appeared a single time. The CDR3 nucleotides read TGCGCCAGCAGCTCGTTAGGGACAGGAAGGTTCACAGATACGCAGTATTTT. Residues: CASSSLGTGRFTDTQYF. The chain employs TRBV5-1 and TRBJ2-3; 8 bases are a match to TRBD1. The V gene end was trimmed by 3 bases and the J gene end by 2 bases; junction bases not matched to a gene: 11. Germline V gene sequence: CDR1 SGHRS, CDR2 YFSETQ. This CDR3 spans 17 amino acids. The entire variable domain, with the rest obtained from reference TRBV5-1 and TRBJ2-3, is as follows: KAGVTQTPRYLIKTRGQQVTLSCSPISGHRSVSWYQQTPGQGLQFLFEYFSETQRNKGNFPGRFSGRQFSNSRSEMNVSTLELGDSALYLCASSSLGTGRFTDTQYFGPGTRLTVL.

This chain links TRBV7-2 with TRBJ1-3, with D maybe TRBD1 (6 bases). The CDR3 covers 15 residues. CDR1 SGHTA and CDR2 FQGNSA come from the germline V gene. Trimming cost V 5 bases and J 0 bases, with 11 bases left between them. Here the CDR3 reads CASSGLQGSGNTIYF. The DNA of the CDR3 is TGTGCCAGCAGCGGATTACAGGGCTCTGGAAACACCATATATTTT. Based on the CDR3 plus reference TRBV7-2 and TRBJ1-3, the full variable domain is GAGVSQSPSNKVTEKGKDVELRCDPISGHTALYWYRQSLGQGLEFLIYFQGNSAPDKSGLPSDRFSAERTGGSVSTLTIQRTQQEDSAVYLCASSGLQGSGNTIYFGEGSWLTVV.

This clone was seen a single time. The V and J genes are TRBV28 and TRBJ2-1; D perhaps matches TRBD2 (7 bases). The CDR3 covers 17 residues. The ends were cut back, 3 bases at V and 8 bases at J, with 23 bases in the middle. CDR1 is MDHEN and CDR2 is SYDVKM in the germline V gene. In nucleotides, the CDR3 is TGTGCCAGCAGTTTGGAAGAGGGGGGGAGCTTTGGGGATGAGCAGTTCTTC. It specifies CASSLEEGGSFGDEQFF.

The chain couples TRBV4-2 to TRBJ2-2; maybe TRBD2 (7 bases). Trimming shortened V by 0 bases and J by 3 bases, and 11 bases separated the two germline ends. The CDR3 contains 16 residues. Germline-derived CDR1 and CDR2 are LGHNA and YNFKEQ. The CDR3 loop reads CASSQDRGGYTGELFF. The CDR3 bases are TGTGCCAGCAGCCAAGATAGGGGGGGGTACACCGGGGAGCTGTTTTTT.